This is a list of T cell receptor beta chains from one sample in a study of T-cell reconstitution after alpha-beta-depleted transplantation in children. TCRdb re-analysed the PCR reads in MiXCR, keeping a single row per CDR3 protein. The data hold around 250,000 distinct CDR3 sequences, with 25% observed a single time. This material consisted of PBMCs, taken before TCRalphabeta/CD19-depleted stem cell transplant. Receptor source: a girl aged 2-15 years with Fanconi anemia, due to receive a stem cell transplant. The CDR3 runs from the conserved cysteine through the conserved F or W. The D gene is left open where the match is weak. The size of a clone is reported for some rows only, either as once, few or many, or as a class for expanded clones.

v_gene	d_gene	j_gene	abundance	CDR3nt	CDR3aa
TRBV27	TRBD2	TRBJ2-3	-	TGTGCCAGCAAATTATACGGGACTAGCGGTACAGATACGCAGTATTTT	CASKLYGTSGTDTQYF
TRBV6-5	-	TRBJ1-6	many	TGTGCCAGCAGTTACGAGGGGTTTTCACCCCTCCACTTT	CASSYEGFSPLHF
TRBV5-1	TRBD1	TRBJ1-1	-	TGCGCCAGCAGCTCGGGACAGGGGGTTCTCGCTTTCTTT	CASSSGQGVLAFF
TRBV12-3/TRBV12-4	-	TRBJ1-1	-	TGTGCCAGCGGTTCCACGGAAGCTTTCTTT	CASGSTEAFF
TRBV5-1	-	TRBJ2-3	-	TGCGCCAGGGGCTCCAGGCTCACAGATACGCAGTATTTT	CARGSRLTDTQYF
TRBV29-1	-	TRBJ2-7	many	TGCAGCGTTGAAAGTTTCCAGGGTTCCTACGAGCAGTACTTC	CSVESFQGSYEQYF
TRBV5-1	-	TRBJ2-6	many	TGCGCCAGCAGCTTGGCTGGGGCCAACGTCCTGACTTTC	CASSLAGANVLTF
TRBV9	TRBD2	TRBJ2-1	many	TGTGCCAGCAGCGTAGATAGCGGGAGGGCCTACAATGAGCAGTTCTTC	CASSVDSGRAYNEQFF
TRBV11-3	-	TRBJ2-3	-	TGTGCCAGCAGCTACGGGAGAGGGGTCACAGATACGCAGTATTTT	CASSYGRGVTDTQYF
TRBV29-1	-	TRBJ2-3	-	TGCAGCGCTGCGGTGACCTACAGGGCAAAGGGCACAGATACGCAGTATTTT	CSAAVTYRAKGTDTQYF
TRBV5-1	TRBD2	TRBJ2-3	-	TGCGCCAGCAGCTTCTTAGCGGGGTTTCCAGATACGCAGTATTTT	CASSFLAGFPDTQYF
TRBV29-1	-	TRBJ2-7	many	TGCAGCGTCCGACAGTCGGTTAACGAGCAGTACTTC	CSVRQSVNEQYF
TRBV10-3	TRBD1	TRBJ1-1	many	TGTGCCATCAGTGCAGTCAGGGGGGCGAACACTGAAGCTTTCTTT	CAISAVRGANTEAFF
TRBV7-2	-	TRBJ2-3	-	TGTGCCAGCAGCTTAAACGGGGGAATCACAGATACGCAGTATTTT	CASSLNGGITDTQYF
TRBV10-3	-	TRBJ2-5	many	TGTGCCATCAGTGAGTCACGGACAGAGACCCAGTACTTC	CAISESRTETQYF
TRBV29-1	-	TRBJ2-6	few	TGCAGCGTCCCGGTAGGATCGAGGTCTGGGGCCAACGTCCTGACTTTC	CSVPVGSRSGANVLTF
TRBV20-1	-	TRBJ2-1	many	TGCAGTGCTAGGAGACCGCCGGGGCCCGTCGACAATGAGCAGTTCTTC	CSARRPPGPVDNEQFF
TRBV10-3	-	TRBJ2-7	-	TGTGCCATCTCGGGTTCCTCCTACGAGCAGTACTTC	CAISGSSYEQYF
TRBV29-1	-	TRBJ1-3	-	TGCAGCGCAGTACAGGGACGCCCTGGAAACACCATATATTTT	CSAVQGRPGNTIYF
TRBV6-5	-	TRBJ2-1	-	TGTGCCAGCAGTTACAGTCTCGTGACATTGAACAATGAGCAGTTCTTC	CASSYSLVTLNNEQFF
TRBV20-1	-	TRBJ1-2	-	TGCAGTGCTCCAGTCCGAGACTTCTATGGCTACACCTTC	CSAPVRDFYGYTF
TRBV28	-	TRBJ2-5	few	TGTGCCAGCAGTTTATATGCAGGGGGGTCTGCTGAGACCCAGTACTTC	CASSLYAGGSAETQYF
TRBV6-1	TRBD1	TRBJ2-5	-	TGTGCCAGCAGTGACTTGACAGGGCAAGAGACCCAGTACTTC	CASSDLTGQETQYF
TRBV28	TRBD1	TRBJ2-1	-	TGTGCCAGCAGTGCGCCGGGACAGGGGGCCAATGAGCAGTTCTTC	CASSAPGQGANEQFF
TRBV7-2	TRBD2	TRBJ2-3	-	TGTGCCAGCAGCTGGTCGATCGTCGGACAGGGGGGACTAGCGGGAGGGTTCACAGATACGCAGTATTTT	CASSWSIVGQGGLAGGFTDTQYF
TRBV7-6	TRBD2	TRBJ2-1	-	TGTGCCAGCAGCTTAGTAGGCGGGAGCTCCTACAATGAGCAGTTCTTC	CASSLVGGSSYNEQFF
TRBV20-1	TRBD2	TRBJ2-7	-	TGCAGTGCTAGTGGTAGCGGGGGGTACGAGCAGTACTTC	CSASGSGGYEQYF
TRBV12-3/TRBV12-4	-	TRBJ2-1	many	TGTGCCAGCAGTTTAGGGGGGGCGCAGGATGAGCAGTTCTTC	CASSLGGAQDEQFF
TRBV4-2	-	TRBJ2-3	many	TGTGCCAGCAGCCAAGAGGGCAGGGGGGTAGATACGCAGTATTTT	CASSQEGRGVDTQYF
TRBV27	TRBD1	TRBJ2-7	-	TGTGCCAGCAGTCCAAACTTTTCTCAAACGGGACAGGGTTTCTGGGCCTACGAGCAGTACTTC	CASSPNFSQTGQGFWAYEQYF
TRBV29-1	-	TRBJ2-1	many	TGCAGCGTTGTGGGAGACTCCTACAATGAGCAGTTCTTC	CSVVGDSYNEQFF
TRBV29-1	-	TRBJ1-2	few	TGCAGCGTTGAAAATATTCCGGGATTCTATGGCTACACCTTC	CSVENIPGFYGYTF
TRBV2	-	TRBJ2-2	-	TGTGCCAGCATATTTGGGTCCGGGGAGCTGTTTTTT	CASIFGSGELFF
TRBV20-1	TRBD1	TRBJ2-5	few	TGCAGTCGGGACAGCCTCCAAGAGACCCAGTACTTC	CSRDSLQETQYF
TRBV20-1	-	TRBJ2-1	-	TGCAGTGCTAGAGCCTCACAGGGTGGGTTTTACAATGAGCAGTTCTTC	CSARASQGGFYNEQFF
TRBV29-1	-	TRBJ1-2	-	TGCAGCGTTGAAGATTGGGCCCCCGTTCCTAAAGGCTACACCTTC	CSVEDWAPVPKGYTF
TRBV6-1	TRBD2	TRBJ2-2	-	TGTGCCAGCAGTGAAGATCGACTAGCGGGAGCAGACGGGGAGCTGTTTTTT	CASSEDRLAGADGELFF
TRBV20-1	TRBD1	TRBJ1-5	many	TGCAGTGCTAGAGTAGGAGGGACAGAAGGCCAGCATTTT	CSARVGGTEGQHF
TRBV5-1	-	TRBJ2-5	many	TGCGCCAGCAGCTTGAATCCAGGGATGCAGACCCAGTACTTC	CASSLNPGMQTQYF
TRBV28	-	TRBJ2-7	few	TGTGCCAGCAGTTTAGTAACGGTGACCTACGAGCAGTACTTC	CASSLVTVTYEQYF
TRBV5-1	TRBD1	TRBJ1-6	-	TGCGCCAGCAGCACCGGGACAGAGAATTCACCCCTCCACTTT	CASSTGTENSPLHF
TRBV6-5	-	TRBJ1-2	many	TGTGCCAGCAGTTACTCAGGGGGCTATGGCTACACCTTC	CASSYSGGYGYTF
TRBV28	-	TRBJ2-3	many	TGTGCCAGCAAAGTATGGGGGGACACGCAGTATTTT	CASKVWGDTQYF
TRBV29-1	-	TRBJ2-1	many	TGCAGCGTTGTGGGCTCCTACAATGAGCAGTTCTTC	CSVVGSYNEQFF
TRBV15	-	TRBJ1-3	many	TGTGCCACCAGCAGAGAGCTCTTGGGGGCTGGAAACACCATATATTTT	CATSRELLGAGNTIYF
TRBV20-1	-	TRBJ1-2	-	TGCAGTGCTATAAAGGAGAACTATGGCTACACCTTC	CSAIKENYGYTF
TRBV9	-	TRBJ2-1	few	TGTGCCAGCAGCGTCGAAAGGACTGGGGAAGGTGAGCAGTTCTTC	CASSVERTGEGEQFF
TRBV29-1	-	TRBJ1-5	many	TGCAGCGTTGAGGAGGGATCAGGCAATCAGCCCCAGCATTTT	CSVEEGSGNQPQHF
TRBV12-3/TRBV12-4	-	TRBJ1-6	many	TGTGCCAGCGGAATCTTAATCGGACGGATAAATTCACCCCTCCACTTT	CASGILIGRINSPLHF
TRBV27	-	TRBJ1-1	few	TGTGCCAGCAGTTTAATGCAGGGCACTGAAGCTTTCTTT	CASSLMQGTEAFF
TRBV12-3/TRBV12-4	-	TRBJ2-5	-	TGTGCCAGCAGTCTCCCAGGGGAGGAGACCCAGTACTTC	CASSLPGEETQYF
TRBV10-3	-	TRBJ1-1	many	TGTGCCATCAGTGGCCCTAGTTACACTGAAGCTTTCTTT	CAISGPSYTEAFF
TRBV5-5	-	TRBJ2-5	-	TGTGCCAGCAGCACCACCGGGACCCACCGGGCCCAGTACTTC	CASSTTGTHRAQYF
TRBV29-1	TRBD1	TRBJ2-7	many	TGCAGCGCGGGACAGGGATTCCACGAGCAGTACTTC	CSAGQGFHEQYF
TRBV7-2	TRBD2	TRBJ2-7	many	TGTGCCAGCAGCTCCAGGACTAGCGGGCGCGAGCAGTACTTC	CASSSRTSGREQYF